The rows below give T cell receptor beta chains drawn from one sample of a study of blood T cell repertoires in COVID-19. Sequenced by immunoSEQ multiplex PCR; TCRdb stores in-frame clones only, minus some. The sample yields 110,000 to 150,000 clones, around 86% seen once. What was sequenced was peripheral blood. The receptors were sampled from a human donor in a cohort sampled during active COVID-19. Each CDR3 is given with its conserved first and last residue.

J gene | V gene | CDR3 protein
TRBJ1-5 | TRBV19 | CASSIRQGIRGNQPQHF
TRBJ2-4 | TRBV19 | CASSSPGLATKNIQYF
TRBJ1-4 | TRBV5-1 | CASSPGTESYEKLFF
TRBJ1-1 | TRBV27 | CASSLYGEMNTEAFF
TRBJ1-2 | TRBV28 | CASSFPQGGYGYTF
TRBJ1-1 | TRBV6-6 | CASSYRTGRGTEAFF
TRBJ2-5 | TRBV7-3 | CASSQDRGETQYF
TRBJ1-6 | TRBV5-5 | CASSLAPGTGAVLNSPLHF
TRBJ2-2 | TRBV4-1 | CASSQRQGNVIGELFF
TRBJ1-5 | TRBV29-1 | CSVGARDQPQHF
TRBJ1-4 | TRBV27 | CASSSQGWTNEKLFF
TRBJ1-2 | TRBV11-3 | CASSHKHTTGGNGYTF
TRBJ1-3 | TRBV2 | CASYAKSSGNTIYF
TRBJ1-2 | TRBV18 | CASSRGTTGDGYGYTF
TRBJ1-5 | TRBV7-3 | CASSLTTGDSPQPQHF
TRBJ2-5 | TRBV12-3/TRBV12-4 | CASTPGGGETQYF
TRBJ2-5 | TRBV13 | CASSSASAGETQYF
TRBJ1-1 | TRBV5-6 | CASSRRPTGNTEAFF
TRBJ2-2 | TRBV10-1 | CASSRGTGELFF
TRBJ2-7 | TRBV6-6 | CASRGIQREKYEQYF
TRBJ2-3 | TRBV2 | CASRLSGISTDTQYF
TRBJ2-3 | TRBV9 | CASSVETTPSTDTQYF
TRBJ1-1 | TRBV5-1 | CASTPQGLENTEAFF
TRBJ2-7 | TRBV18 | CASSSTSGRAREQYF
TRBJ2-3 | TRBV2 | CASSEALKDTQYF
TRBJ1-1 | TRBV2 | CASRYGGEAFF
TRBJ2-1 | TRBV21-1 | CASSKGCGGADRDEQFF
TRBJ1-5 | TRBV27 | CASSSRDRGGNQPQHF
TRBJ2-7 | TRBV5-5 | CASSPNRDPYEQYF
TRBJ2-7 | TRBV4-2 | CASSQVRSRDSSYEQYF
TRBJ2-7 | TRBV6-6 | CASSFRLAGEYEQYF
TRBJ1-4 | TRBV5-1 | CASSLIPGTGGNEKLFF
TRBJ2-6 | TRBV28 | CASRQPLSGANVLTF
TRBJ2-5 | TRBV9 | CASSRGGMDRAETQYF
TRBJ1-3 | TRBV7-6 | CASSPTGPVSGNTIYF
TRBJ1-2 | TRBV6-1 | CASSNDRVEYGYTF
TRBJ2-3 | TRBV3-1/TRBV3-2 | CASSRQSTDTQYF
TRBJ1-1 | TRBV15 | CATEMTGTGGRTGEAFF
TRBJ2-5 | TRBV9 | CASSAQGAPQETQYF
TRBJ2-7 | TRBV9 | CASSVGAGTYEQYF
TRBJ1-6 | TRBV6-2/TRBV6-3 | CASSYSIRVSSYNSPLHF
TRBJ2-5 | TRBV5-1 | CASSLGSLREETQYF